These 9 T cell receptor beta chains share one sample of origin, sequenced in a study of blood T cells in healthy people across ages. It was with a sample-barcoded 5' primer and a J-beta primer mix that a second PCR of about 6 to 12 cycles was run. TCRdb independently ran MiXCR on the 5' RACE reads; one entry per CDR3 protein. The sample has roughly 730,000 distinct CDR3 sequences; approximately 53% are singletons. Specimen: blood. Receptor source: a man aged 35-49 years in good health.

The rearrangement uses TRBV6-6 and TRBJ2-5; D gene uncertain. The CDR3 has 14 amino acids. Germline CDR1 and CDR2: MNHNY and SVGAGI (reference sequence). V lost 1 base and J lost 4, with 10 bases in between. CDR3 in DNA: TGTGCCAGCAGTTACTGGCGAAAGGGAGAGACCCAGTACTTC. Amino acids: CASSYWRKGETQYF.

The chain carries TRBV12-3 or TRBV12-4 and TRBJ1-2, with 7 nucleotides matching TRBD1. This CDR3 has 13 amino acids. The J segment lost 8 bases and the V segment lost 5 bases, leaving 8 bases of the junction unmatched. CDR3 protein: CASSPDRSPGYTF. DNA of the CDR3: TGTGCCAGCAGTCCGGACAGGTCGCCCGGCTACACCTTC.

The J gene is TRBJ1-2, the V gene TRBV7-2; 7 bases map to TRBD1. This CDR3 is 15 amino acids long. Germline V gives CDR1 SGHTA, CDR2 FQGNSA. With 5 bases clipped from V and 7 bases from J, the junction kept 13 bases outside the gene matches. CDR3 sequence reads: CASSLLLSRGVGYTF. As DNA, the CDR3 is TGTGCCAGCAGCCTACTCCTCAGCAGGGGGGTTGGCTACACCTTC. The variable domain in full, completed from reference TRBV7-2 and TRBJ1-2, reads GAGVSQSPSNKVTEKGKDVELRCDPISGHTALYWYRQSLGQGLEFLIYFQGNSAPDKSGLPSDRFSAERTGGSVSTLTIQRTQQEDSAVYLCASSLLLSRGVGYTFGSGTRLTVV.

The V gene is TRBV28, the J gene TRBJ2-3; the match to TRBD2 covers 10 bases. Trimming removed 5 bases from V and 9 bases from J; junction bases left unmatched: 11. CDR3 length: 15 residues. Germline values: CDR1 MDHEN, CDR2 SYDVKM. The DNA for the CDR3 is TGTGCCAGCAGTGTCCAGCGGGGGGGCACGGAGACGCAGTATTTT. Translation gives CASSVQRGGTETQYF.

Turning to this clonotype: Just one base apart from a much larger clone, this may be a read error. V and J are TRBV14 and TRBJ2-7; D not resolved. Trimming removed 1 base at V and 9 bases at J, with 13 bases between. The CDR3 has 13 amino acids. Looked up from germline, CDR1 is SGHDN and CDR2 is FVKESK. This CDR3 is CASSQVRAVGQYF. CDR3 DNA: TGTGCCAGCAGCCAAGTTAGGGCAGTCGGGCAGTACTTC.

This chain joins TRBV4-2 and TRBJ1-4, with D perhaps matching TRBD1 (6 bases). This CDR3 is 18 amino acids long. The germline gives CDR1 LGHNA, CDR2 YNFKEQ. Trimming stripped 1 base from V and 8 bases from J, with 23 bases between. CDR3 sequence: CASSQGAGDRNRGEKLFF. CDR3 nucleotide sequence: TGTGCCAGCAGCCAAGGGGCAGGGGACCGAAATAGGGGGGAAAAACTGTTTTTT.

The chain is built from TRBV20-1 and TRBJ2-3; 10 bases line up with TRBD2. The germline V gene encodes CDR1 DFQATT and CDR2 SNEGSKA (reference sequence). The CDR3 contains 18 residues. V was pared by 5 bases and J by 6 bases, with 20 bases of the junction left unmatched. CDR3 sequence reads: CSAFLPGLAELGLDTQYF. The CDR3 coding sequence is TGCAGTGCTTTTCTACCCGGACTAGCGGAATTGGGATTGGATACGCAGTATTTT.

The chain employs TRBV27 and TRBJ2-4; no reliable D call. There are 13 residues in the CDR3. Germline V gene sequence: CDR1 MNHEY, CDR2 SMNVEV (reference sequence). The ends were cut back, 2 bases at V and 13 bases at J, with 15 bases in the middle. Written as DNA, the CDR3 is TGTGCCAGCAGTTTAAGTTACGACGGTGAGCAGTACTTC. This encodes CASSLSYDGEQYF.

This rearrangement joins TRBV20-1 to TRBJ2-3, with 11 positions matching TRBD2. This CDR3 comprises 14 residues. V lost 6 bases, J lost 11 bases, and 13 bases stayed unmatched. CDR1 and CDR2 from the germline V gene are DFQATT and SNEGSKA (reference sequence). The CDR3 sequence: CSAGTSGGPQEQYF. The CDR3 region has the DNA TGCAGTGCCGGAACTAGCGGGGGCCCCCAGGAGCAGTATTTT.